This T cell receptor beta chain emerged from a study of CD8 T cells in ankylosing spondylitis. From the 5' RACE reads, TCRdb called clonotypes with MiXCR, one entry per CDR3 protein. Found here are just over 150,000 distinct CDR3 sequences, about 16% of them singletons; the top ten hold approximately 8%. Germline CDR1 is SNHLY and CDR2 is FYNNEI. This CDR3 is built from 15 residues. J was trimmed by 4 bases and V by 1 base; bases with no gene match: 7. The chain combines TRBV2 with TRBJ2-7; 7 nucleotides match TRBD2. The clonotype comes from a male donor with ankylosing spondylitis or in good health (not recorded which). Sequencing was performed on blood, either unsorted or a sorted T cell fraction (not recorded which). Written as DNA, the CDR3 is TGTGCCAGCAGTGAAGGTACAGCGGGAAGATACGAGCAGTACTTC. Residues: CASSEGTAGRYEQYF.